The clone carrying this TCR beta chain was observed at least ten times. Its antigen remains unidentified. These data come from a study of post-analysis software for immune sequencing data. General study results and limits: Normalized Chao1 diversity in multiple sclerosis patients fell significantly below that of controls. F measure showed strong co-clustering of same-batch samples. A few TRBV segments appeared more often in patients than in controls, and TRBV5-6, TRBV5-1 and TRBV20-1 were among these.

This CDR3 contains 15 residues. V gave up 2 bases and J gave up 2 bases; unmatched junction bases: 1. The germline V gene encodes CDR1 SGHTA and CDR2 FQGTGA. Prepared libraries of TCR beta cDNA carried unique molecular identifiers. MiXCR, run by TCRdb on the PCR reads, gives a single entry per CDR3 protein. This table holds more than 450,000 distinct CDR3 sequences, 34% found once. The TCR originated in a girl aged 2-17 years with multiple sclerosis. Specimen: blood. The V gene is TRBV7-3, the J gene TRBJ2-1, with TRBD2 matching 9 bases. In DNA form, the CDR3 reads TGTGCCAGCAGCTTAGGCGGGGGGGCCTACAATGAGCAGTTCTTC. It translates to CASSLGGGAYNEQFF.